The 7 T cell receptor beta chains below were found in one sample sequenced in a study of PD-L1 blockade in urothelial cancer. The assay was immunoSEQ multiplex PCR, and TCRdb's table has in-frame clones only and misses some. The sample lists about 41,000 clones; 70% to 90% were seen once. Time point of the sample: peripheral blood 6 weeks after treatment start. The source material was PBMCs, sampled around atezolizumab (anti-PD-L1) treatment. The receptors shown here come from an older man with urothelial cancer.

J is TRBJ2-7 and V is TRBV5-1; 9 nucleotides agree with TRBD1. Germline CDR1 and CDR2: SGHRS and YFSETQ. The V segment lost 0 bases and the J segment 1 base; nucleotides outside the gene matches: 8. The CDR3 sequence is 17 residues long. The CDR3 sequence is CASSLGTGTGRSYEQYF. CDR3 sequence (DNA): TGCGCCAGCAGCTTGGGAACCGGGACAGGGAGATCCTACGAGCAGTACTTC.

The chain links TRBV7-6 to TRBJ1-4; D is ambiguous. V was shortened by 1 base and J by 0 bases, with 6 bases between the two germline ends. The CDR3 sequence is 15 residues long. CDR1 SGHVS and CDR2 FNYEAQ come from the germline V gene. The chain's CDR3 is CASSLERATNEKLFF. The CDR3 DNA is TGTGCCAGCAGCTTAGAACGAGCAACTAATGAAAAACTGTTTTTT.

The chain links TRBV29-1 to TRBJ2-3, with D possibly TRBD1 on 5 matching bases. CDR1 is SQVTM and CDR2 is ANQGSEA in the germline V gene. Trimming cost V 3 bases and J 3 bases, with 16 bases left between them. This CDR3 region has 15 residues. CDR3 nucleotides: TGCAGCGTTGATGCTGGGGCTGGTTATACAGATACGCAGTATTTT. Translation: CSVDAGAGYTDTQYF.

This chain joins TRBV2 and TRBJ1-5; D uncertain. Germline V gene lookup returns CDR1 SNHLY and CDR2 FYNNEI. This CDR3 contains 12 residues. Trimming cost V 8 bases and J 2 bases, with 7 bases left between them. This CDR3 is CASGRGNQPQHF. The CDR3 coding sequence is TGTGCCAGCGGCCGGGGCAATCAGCCCCAGCATTTT.

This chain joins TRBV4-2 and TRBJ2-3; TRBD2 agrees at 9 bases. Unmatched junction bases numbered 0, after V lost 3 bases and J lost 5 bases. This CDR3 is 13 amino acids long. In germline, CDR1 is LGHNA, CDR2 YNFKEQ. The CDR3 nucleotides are TGTGCCAGCAGCCAGACTAGCGGAGATACGCAGTATTTT. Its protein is CASSQTSGDTQYF.

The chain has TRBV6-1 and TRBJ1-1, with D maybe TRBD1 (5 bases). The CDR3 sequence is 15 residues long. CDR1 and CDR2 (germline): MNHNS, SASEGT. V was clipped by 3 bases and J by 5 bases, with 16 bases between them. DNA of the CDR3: TGTGCCAGCAGTGACCACGGCAGGGCGGTAACTGAAGCTTTCTTT. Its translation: CASSDHGRAVTEAFF.

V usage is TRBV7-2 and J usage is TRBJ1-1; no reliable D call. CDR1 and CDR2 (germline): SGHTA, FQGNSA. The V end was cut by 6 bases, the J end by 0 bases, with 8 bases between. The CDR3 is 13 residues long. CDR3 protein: CASSRSLNTEAFF. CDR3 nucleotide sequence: TGTGCCAGCAGTCGGAGCCTGAACACTGAAGCTTTCTTT.